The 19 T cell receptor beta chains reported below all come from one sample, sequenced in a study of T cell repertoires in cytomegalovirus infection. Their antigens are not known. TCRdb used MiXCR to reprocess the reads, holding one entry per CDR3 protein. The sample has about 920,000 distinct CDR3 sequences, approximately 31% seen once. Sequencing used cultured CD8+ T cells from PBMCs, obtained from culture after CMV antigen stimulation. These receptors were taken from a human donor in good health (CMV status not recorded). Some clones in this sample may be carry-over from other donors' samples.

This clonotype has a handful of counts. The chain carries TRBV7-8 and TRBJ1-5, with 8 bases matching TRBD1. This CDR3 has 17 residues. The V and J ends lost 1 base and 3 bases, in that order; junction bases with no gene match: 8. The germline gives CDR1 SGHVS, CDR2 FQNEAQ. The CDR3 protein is CASSLGTGGHPNQPQHF. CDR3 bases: TGTGCCAGCAGCTTAGGAACAGGGGGACATCCCAATCAGCCCCAGCATTTT.

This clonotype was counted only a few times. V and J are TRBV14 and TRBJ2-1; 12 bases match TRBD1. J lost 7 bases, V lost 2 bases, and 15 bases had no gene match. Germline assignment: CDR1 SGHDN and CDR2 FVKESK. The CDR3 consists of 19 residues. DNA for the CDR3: TGTGCCAGCAGCCAAAGGGGACCCGGGACAGGGGGCGTTGGGAATGAGCAGTTCTTC. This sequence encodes CASSQRGPGTGGVGNEQFF.

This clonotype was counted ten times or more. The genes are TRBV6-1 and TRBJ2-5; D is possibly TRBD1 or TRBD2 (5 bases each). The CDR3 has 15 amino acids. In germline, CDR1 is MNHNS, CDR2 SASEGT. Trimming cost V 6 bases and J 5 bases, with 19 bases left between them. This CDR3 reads CASSASGTPMETQYF. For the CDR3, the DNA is TGTGCCAGCAGCGCCTCCGGGACCCCCATGGAGACCCAGTACTTC.

This CDR3 is CASINTGNTIYF. The CDR3 bases are TGTGCCAGCATCAACACGGGAAACACCATATATTTT. J is TRBJ1-3 and V is TRBV6-6; D call uncertain. Germline lookup yields CDR1 MNHNY and CDR2 SVGAGI (reference sequence). The CDR3 length is 12 residues. V lost 7 bases to trimming and J lost 4 bases, with 8 bases between them.

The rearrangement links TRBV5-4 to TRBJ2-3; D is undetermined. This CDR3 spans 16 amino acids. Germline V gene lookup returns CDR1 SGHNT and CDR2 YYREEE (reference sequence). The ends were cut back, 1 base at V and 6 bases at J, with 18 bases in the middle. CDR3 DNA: TGTGCCAGCAGCTTGCGAGTAGCCCTTCGGGCGGATACGCAGTATTTT. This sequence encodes CASSLRVALRADTQYF.

Here the CDR3 reads CASSWSDEQFF. CDR3 DNA sequence: TGTGCCAGCAGTTGGAGCGATGAGCAGTTCTTC. The V gene is TRBV6-2 or TRBV6-3, the J gene TRBJ2-1; D not certain. The CDR3 spans 11 residues. Per germline, CDR1 MNHEY and CDR2 SVGEGT. Trimming shortened V by 4 bases and J by 8 bases, and 6 bases separated the two germline ends.

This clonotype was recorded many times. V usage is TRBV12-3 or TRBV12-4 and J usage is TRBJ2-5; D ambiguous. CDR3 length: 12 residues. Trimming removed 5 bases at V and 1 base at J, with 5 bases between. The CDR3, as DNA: TGTGCCAGCAGTCCAATCCAAGAGACCCAGTACTTC. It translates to CASSPIQETQYF.

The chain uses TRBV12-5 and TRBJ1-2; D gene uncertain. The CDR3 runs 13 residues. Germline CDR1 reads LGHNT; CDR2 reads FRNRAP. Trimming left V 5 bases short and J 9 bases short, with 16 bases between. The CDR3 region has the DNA TGTGCTAGTGGTCCTCCGGGTCCGTTGAGCTACACCTTC. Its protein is CASGPPGPLSYTF.

CDR3 sequence reads: CASSLEPTTWLPDSSTDTQYF. The DNA of the CDR3 is TGTGCCAGCAGCTTAGAACCAACCACTTGGCTGCCTGACTCTAGCACAGATACGCAGTATTTT. This chain links TRBV7-6 with TRBJ2-3; D is undetermined. The germline V gene has CDR1 SGHVS and CDR2 FNYEAQ. Trimming removed 1 base at V and 0 bases at J, with 26 bases between. The length of the CDR3 is 21 residues.

CDR3 sequence reads: CASTFTDSLNEKLFF. CDR3 in DNA: TGTGCCAGCACCTTTACCGACTCTCTTAATGAAAAACTGTTTTTT. The chain recombines TRBV6-6 with TRBJ1-4; D is uncertain. The germline gives CDR1 MNHNY, CDR2 SVGAGI (reference sequence). This CDR3 has 15 amino acids. The V and J ends lost 7 bases and 4 bases respectively, with 16 bases between them.

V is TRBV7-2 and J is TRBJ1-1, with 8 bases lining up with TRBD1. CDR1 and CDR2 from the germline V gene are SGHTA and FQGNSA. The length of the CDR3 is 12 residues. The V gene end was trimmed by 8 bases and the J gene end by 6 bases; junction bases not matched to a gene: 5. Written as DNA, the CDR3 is TGTGCCAGCCGCTACAGGGGGGCTGAAGCTTTCTTT. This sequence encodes CASRYRGAEAFF.

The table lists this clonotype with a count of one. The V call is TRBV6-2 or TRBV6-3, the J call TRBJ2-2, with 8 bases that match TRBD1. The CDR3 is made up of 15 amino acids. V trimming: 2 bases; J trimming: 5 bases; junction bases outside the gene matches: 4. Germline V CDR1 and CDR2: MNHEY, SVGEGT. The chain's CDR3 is CASSYQGAETGELFF. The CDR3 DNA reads TGTGCCAGCAGTTACCAGGGGGCTGAGACCGGGGAGCTGTTTTTT.

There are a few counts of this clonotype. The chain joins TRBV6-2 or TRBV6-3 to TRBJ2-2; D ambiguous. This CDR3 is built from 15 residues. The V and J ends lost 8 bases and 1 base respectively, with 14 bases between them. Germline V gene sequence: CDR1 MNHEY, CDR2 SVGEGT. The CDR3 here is CASASSVGNTGELFF. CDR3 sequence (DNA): TGTGCCAGCGCCTCAAGCGTCGGGAACACCGGGGAGCTGTTTTTT.

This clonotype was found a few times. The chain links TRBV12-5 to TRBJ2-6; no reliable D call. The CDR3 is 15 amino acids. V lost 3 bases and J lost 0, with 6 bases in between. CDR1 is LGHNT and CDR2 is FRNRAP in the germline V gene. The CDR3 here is CASGFIISGANVLTF. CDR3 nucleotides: TGTGCTAGTGGTTTTATTATCTCTGGGGCCAACGTCCTGACTTTC.

The CDR3 spells CASSFRRGFTADTQYF. The DNA of the CDR3 is TGTGCCAGCAGCTTCCGCAGGGGCTTTACAGCAGATACGCAGTATTTT. The genes are TRBV11-2 and TRBJ2-3, with D perhaps matching TRBD1 (6 bases). This CDR3 comprises 16 residues. The germline V gene has CDR1 SGHAT and CDR2 FQNNGV. Deletions cut 3 bases from V and 4 bases from J, with 17 bases between.

The CDR3 coding sequence is TGTGCCAGCACCGACGGCGGGCATGAGCAGTTCTTC. This gives the protein CASTDGGHEQFF. This rearrangement joins TRBV27 to TRBJ2-1, with D perhaps matching TRBD2 (5 bases). The CDR3 extends over 12 amino acids. Trimming stripped 7 bases from V and 8 bases from J, with 12 bases between. CDR1 and CDR2 (germline): MNHEY, SMNVEV (reference sequence).

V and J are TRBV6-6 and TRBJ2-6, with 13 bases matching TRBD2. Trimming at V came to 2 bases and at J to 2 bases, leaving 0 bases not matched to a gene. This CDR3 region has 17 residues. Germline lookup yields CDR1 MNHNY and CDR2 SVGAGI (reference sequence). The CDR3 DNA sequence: TGTGCCAGCAGTTACGGGACTAGCGGGGCTGGGGCCAACGTCCTGACTTTC. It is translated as CASSYGTSGAGANVLTF.

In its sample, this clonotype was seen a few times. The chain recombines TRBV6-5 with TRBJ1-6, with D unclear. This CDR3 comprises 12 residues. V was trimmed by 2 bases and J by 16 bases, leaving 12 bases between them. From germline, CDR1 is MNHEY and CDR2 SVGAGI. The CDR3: CASSYGGEGLHF. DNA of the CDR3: TGTGCCAGCAGTTACGGTGGCGAGGGTCTCCACTTT.

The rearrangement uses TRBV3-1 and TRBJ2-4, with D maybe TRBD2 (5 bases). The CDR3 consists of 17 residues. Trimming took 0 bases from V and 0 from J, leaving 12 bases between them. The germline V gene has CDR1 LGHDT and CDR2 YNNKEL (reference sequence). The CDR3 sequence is CASSQDWTHLAKNIQYF. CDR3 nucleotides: TGTGCCAGCAGCCAAGACTGGACTCACCTAGCCAAAAACATTCAGTACTTC.